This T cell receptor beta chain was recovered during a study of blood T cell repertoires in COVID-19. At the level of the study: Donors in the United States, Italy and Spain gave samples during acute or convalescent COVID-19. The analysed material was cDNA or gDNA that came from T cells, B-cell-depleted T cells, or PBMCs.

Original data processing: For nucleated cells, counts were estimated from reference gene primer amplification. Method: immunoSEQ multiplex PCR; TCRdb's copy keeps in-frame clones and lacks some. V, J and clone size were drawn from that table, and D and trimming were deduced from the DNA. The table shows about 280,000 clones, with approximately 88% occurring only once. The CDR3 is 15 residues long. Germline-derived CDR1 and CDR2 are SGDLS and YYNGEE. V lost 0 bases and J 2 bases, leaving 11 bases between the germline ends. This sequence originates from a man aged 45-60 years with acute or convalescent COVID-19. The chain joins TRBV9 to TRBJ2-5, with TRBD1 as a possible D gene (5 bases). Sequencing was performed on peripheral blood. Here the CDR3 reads CASSVAAGLQETQYF. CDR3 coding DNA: TGTGCCAGCAGCGTAGCTGCAGGGCTACAAGAGACCCAGTACTTC.